This TCR beta chain was sequenced for a study of blood T cell repertoires in COVID-19. Study background: PBMCs, B-cell-depleted T cells, or T cells provided the cDNA or gDNA that made up the material.

Per the germline V gene, CDR1 is MNHEY and CDR2 is SVGAGI. Trimming shortened V by 7 bases and J by 1 base, and 8 bases separated the two germline ends. The CDR3 sequence is 13 residues long. Sequencing used immunoSEQ multiplex PCR; TCRdb keeps in-frame clones, though not all of them. The sample records 250,000 or so clones, approximately 78% being singletons. The J gene is TRBJ1-5, the V gene TRBV6-5; a possible D gene is TRBD1 (6 bases). Sequenced input: peripheral blood. The clonotype comes from a woman between 18 and 29 years old with acute or convalescent COVID-19. CDR3 sequence (DNA): TGTGCCAGCATAAGGGGGAGCAATCAGCCCCAGCATTTT. It specifies CASIRGSNQPQHF.